Below are 24 T cell receptor beta chains sequenced from a single sample in a study of T cells in localized non-small cell lung cancer. Clones were sequenced by immunoSEQ multiplex PCR, and TCRdb holds only the in-frame ones, with some missing. This table has fewer than 25,000 clones, approximately 90% appearing once. Sequencing used peripheral blood, obtained before any cancer treatment. These receptors were obtained from a male donor aged 60 or over with stage I squamous cell lung carcinoma.

The chain combines TRBV19 with TRBJ2-7; 7 bases match TRBD1. Germline V gene lookup returns CDR1 LNHDA and CDR2 SQIVND (reference sequence). This CDR3 has 16 amino acids. Unmatched junction bases numbered 9, after V lost 2 bases and J lost 2 bases. The CDR3 DNA reads TGTGCCAGTAGTATACTCTCGACAGGGCGGACCTACGAGCAGTACTTC. Translated, it gives CASSILSTGRTYEQYF.

V usage is TRBV11-2 and J usage is TRBJ2-5, with a tentative D call TRBD2 (7 bases). The V gene lost 5 bases and the J gene lost 5 bases, with 21 bases spanning the gap. CDR3 length: 16 residues. Germline CDR1 is SGHAT and CDR2 is FQNNGV. CDR3 sequence: CASSPLQGGGGETQYF. In DNA, the CDR3 is TGTGCCAGCAGCCCACTTCAAGGGGGGGGCGGGGAGACCCAGTACTTC.

This chain joins TRBV28 and TRBJ1-5; TRBD1 is a possible D gene (6 bases). CDR1 is MDHEN, CDR2 SYDVKM, per germline. This CDR3 comprises 13 residues. V was trimmed by 8 bases and J by 3 bases, leaving 11 bases between them. DNA for the CDR3: TGTGCCAGCGGAACAGGGATCAATCAGCCCCAGCATTTT. It codes for CASGTGINQPQHF.

The rearrangement links TRBV30 to TRBJ2-1, with 7 nucleotides matching TRBD2. The CDR3 runs to 14 residues. CDR1 is GTSNPN and CDR2 is SVGIG in the germline V gene (reference sequence). The trim removed 8 bases at V and 3 bases at J, leaving 10 bases unmatched. Written as DNA, the CDR3 is TGTGCCGTTCAGCGGGGCACCCACTACAATGAGCAGTTCTTC. Translation: CAVQRGTHYNEQFF. Complete variable domain (other parts from reference TRBV30 and TRBJ2-1): SQTIHQWPATLVQPVGSPLSLECTVEGTSNPNLYWYRQAAGRGLQLLFYSVGIGQISSEVPQNLSASRPQDRQFILSSKKLLLSDSGFYLCAVQRGTHYNEQFFGPGTRLTVL.

The chain combines TRBV6-1 with TRBJ1-2, with 8 positions matching TRBD1. V lost 6 bases to trimming and J lost 5 bases; unmatched junction nucleotides: 5. The CDR3 extends over 13 amino acids. In germline, CDR1 is MNHNS, CDR2 SASEGT. This chain's CDR3 is CASSETGDYGYTF. The CDR3 DNA is TGTGCCAGCAGCGAGACAGGGGATTATGGCTACACCTTC.

V usage is TRBV5-1 and J usage is TRBJ1-3; 9 bases align to TRBD1. There are 15 residues in the CDR3. Losses at the gene ends were 4 bases for V and 3 bases for J; bases not matched to a gene: 5. Germline CDR1 is SGHRS and CDR2 is YFSETQ. CDR3 nucleotide sequence: TGCGCCAGCAGCACGGACAGGGGCAGTGGAAACACCATATATTTT. Amino acids: CASSTDRGSGNTIYF.

This rearrangement joins TRBV11-1 to TRBJ2-3; perhaps TRBD2 as D (5 bases). CDR1 is SGHAT and CDR2 is FQDESV in the germline V gene (reference sequence). V was clipped by 4 bases and J by 3 bases, with 8 bases between them. This CDR3 region has 13 residues. Written as DNA, the CDR3 is TGTGCCAGCAGCTCGCCGGGGACAGATACGCAGTATTTT. Translated, it gives CASSSPGTDTQYF.

The gene calls are TRBV18 and TRBJ1-5; D is possibly TRBD1 (5 bases). The CDR3 sequence is 14 residues long. Trimming took 6 bases from V and 3 from J, leaving 12 bases between them. CDR1 and CDR2 (germline): KGHSH, LQKENI. DNA for the CDR3: TGTGCCAGCTCGATGACAGAGGACAATCAGCCCCAGCATTTT. It yields the protein CASSMTEDNQPQHF.

The V gene is TRBV28, the J gene TRBJ1-5; no definite D call. CDR1 is MDHEN and CDR2 is SYDVKM in the germline V gene. The CDR3 length is 11 residues. Trimming shortened V by 6 bases and J by 3 bases, and 3 bases separated the two germline ends. For the CDR3, the DNA is TGTGCCAGCAGCAACAATCAGCCCCAGCATTTT. Encoded protein: CASSNNQPQHF.

The chain combines TRBV5-4 with TRBJ2-5; tentative D call: TRBD1 (5 bases). Germline V gives CDR1 SGHNT, CDR2 YYREEE (reference sequence). Trimming pared 1 base from V and 3 bases from J, leaving 7 bases between. The CDR3 length is 13 residues. The CDR3 sequence: CASSLTTEETQYF. The CDR3 nucleotides read TGTGCCAGCAGCTTGACGACAGAAGAGACCCAGTACTTC.

This sequence joins TRBV2 and TRBJ2-5; D may correspond to TRBD1 or TRBD2 (5 bases each). Trimming stripped 8 bases from V and 1 base from J, with 14 bases between. The CDR3 spans 14 residues. Germline lookup yields CDR1 SNHLY and CDR2 FYNNEI. The CDR3 protein is CASSLGTVQETQYF. CDR3 bases: TGTGCCAGCTCTCTCGGGACGGTCCAAGAGACCCAGTACTTC.

The J gene is TRBJ2-5, the V gene TRBV27; TRBD2 matches 7 bases. The V gene's germline CDR1 is MNHEY and CDR2 SMNVEV (reference sequence). The CDR3 has 15 residues. With V trimmed by 6 bases and J by 4 bases, 11 bases remained unmatched. The CDR3 sequence: CASRLLGRVGETQYF. Written as DNA, the CDR3 is TGTGCCAGCAGGCTTCTGGGGAGGGTAGGAGAGACCCAGTACTTC.

The chain couples TRBV9 to TRBJ1-1; 7 nucleotides match TRBD1. Trimming took 2 bases from V and 1 from J; bases not matched to a gene: 11. Looked up from germline, CDR1 is SGDLS and CDR2 is YYNGEE. The CDR3 totals 17 residues. The CDR3 loop reads CASSVTSRQGSNTEAFF. As DNA, the CDR3 is TGTGCCAGCAGCGTTACAAGTCGACAGGGATCGAACACTGAAGCTTTCTTT. The whole variable domain, remainder taken from reference TRBV9 and TRBJ1-1, is DSGVTQTPKHLITATGQRVTLRCSPRSGDLSVYWYQQSLDQGLQFLIQYYNGEERAKGNILERFSAQQFPDLHSELNLSSLELGDSALYFCASSVTSRQGSNTEAFFGQGTRLTVV.

The chain uses TRBV10-3 and TRBJ2-3, with D hard to call. V lost 6 bases to trimming and J lost 3 bases, with 7 bases between them. Germline V gene sequence: CDR1 ENHRY, CDR2 SYGVKD. The CDR3 covers 12 residues. The CDR3 protein is CAISPSTDTQYF. CDR3 sequence (DNA): TGTGCCATCAGCCCATCGACAGATACGCAGTATTTT.

The chain's CDR3 is CASGIGGSSYEQYF. Written as DNA, the CDR3 is TGTGCCAGTGGGATTGGCGGCAGCTCCTACGAGCAGTACTTC. V is TRBV19 and J is TRBJ2-7; no reliable D call. Looked up from germline, CDR1 is LNHDA and CDR2 is SQIVND (reference sequence). This CDR3 comprises 14 residues. V was clipped by 8 bases and J by 0 bases, with 14 bases between them.

The chain couples TRBV10-3 to TRBJ2-7; 7 positions agree with TRBD1. Germline V gene data show CDR1 as ENHRY and CDR2 as SYGVKD. V was pared by 0 bases and J by 4 bases, with 3 bases of the junction left unmatched. The CDR3 covers 14 residues. The CDR3 DNA reads TGTGCCATCAGTGAGTCAAGGGGGCAGTACGAGCAGTACTTC. Translated, it gives CAISESRGQYEQYF.

The genes are TRBV18 and TRBJ1-1, with D hard to call. Germline lookup yields CDR1 KGHSH and CDR2 LQKENI. V was clipped by 6 bases and J by 4 bases, with 18 bases between them. The CDR3 totals 15 residues. The CDR3 sequence is CASSLLRAESTEAFF. The CDR3, as DNA: TGTGCCAGCTCCCTCCTTCGAGCGGAGTCCACTGAAGCTTTCTTT.

The chain combines TRBV4-3 with TRBJ2-1, with 12 bases lining up with TRBD2. The CDR3 covers 17 residues. With V trimmed by 0 bases and J by 6 bases, 6 bases remained unmatched. Germline V gene sequence: CDR1 LGHNA, CDR2 YSLEER. CDR3 sequence: CASSQDVAGLAGNEQFF. The CDR3, as DNA: TGCGCCAGCAGCCAAGATGTGGCGGGACTAGCGGGCAATGAGCAGTTCTTC.

The CDR3 DNA reads as TGTGCCAGCAGCGTTCAGGGGGCAGGGTCCTACAATGAGCAGTTCTTC. Translation: CASSVQGAGSYNEQFF. The genes are TRBV9 and TRBJ2-1; 8 bases agree with TRBD1. J was trimmed by 1 base and V by 2 bases; bases with no gene match: 5. The CDR3 runs to 16 residues. Germline CDR1 is SGDLS and CDR2 is YYNGEE.

This clone occurred a few times. V and J are TRBV23-1 and TRBJ2-7; 11 bases align to TRBD2. TRBV23-1 is designated an ORF whose function remains uncertain. The V gene end was trimmed by 9 bases and the J gene end by 5 bases; junction bases not matched to a gene: 12. The CDR3 loop spans 15 amino acids. This CDR3 is CARTETTSGSNEQYF. The CDR3 DNA sequence: TGCGCCAGAACCGAAACTACTAGCGGGAGTAACGAGCAGTACTTC.

V usage is TRBV15 and J usage is TRBJ2-7; 9 bases align to TRBD2. The CDR3 has 18 residues. J gave up 0 bases and V 0 bases, and 9 bases lay outside the gene matches. CDR1 and CDR2 from the germline V gene are LNHNV and YYDKDF (reference sequence). CDR3 sequence: CATSRDVSGRTRSYEQYF. For the CDR3, the DNA is TGTGCCACCAGCAGAGATGTAAGCGGGAGGACCCGCTCCTACGAGCAGTACTTC.

The V gene is TRBV20-1, the J gene TRBJ1-2, with TRBD1 as a possible D gene (6 bases). Trimming shortened V by 5 bases and J by 7 bases, and 11 bases separated the two germline ends. The CDR3 sequence is 11 residues long. Germline V gene data show CDR1 as DFQATT and CDR2 as SNEGSKA (reference sequence). The CDR3 DNA is TGCAGTGCTCCAGGGGTGCTTGGCTACACCTTC. Protein sequence: CSAPGVLGYTF.

V gene TRBV9 combines with J gene TRBJ2-1; 7 bases agree with TRBD2. V was clipped by 3 bases and J by 1 base; unmatched bases: 1. CDR1 and CDR2 from the germline V gene are SGDLS and YYNGEE. CDR3 length: 14 residues. CDR3 sequence: CASSGGSSYNEQFF. CDR3 bases: TGTGCCAGCAGCGGCGGGAGTTCCTACAATGAGCAGTTCTTC.

In DNA form, the CDR3 reads TGTGCCAGCAGCTCGAGTAGCGGGGCCTACGAGCAGTACTTC. Its translation is CASSSSSGAYEQYF. The chain carries TRBV7-2 and TRBJ2-7; 8 bases fit TRBD2. In germline, CDR1 is SGHTA, CDR2 FQGNSA. J gave up 2 bases and V 4 bases, and 4 bases lay outside the gene matches. CDR3 length: 14 residues.